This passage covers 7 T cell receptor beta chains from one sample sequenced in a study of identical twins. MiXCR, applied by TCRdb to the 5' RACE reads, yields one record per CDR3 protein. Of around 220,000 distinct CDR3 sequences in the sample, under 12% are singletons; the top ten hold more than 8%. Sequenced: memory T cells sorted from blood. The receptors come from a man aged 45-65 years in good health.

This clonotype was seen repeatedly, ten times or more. The CDR3 DNA reads TGTGCCAGCAGTTTGAGTCAGAGCAATCAGCCCCAGCATTTT. It yields the protein CASSLSQSNQPQHF. The gene calls are TRBV12-3 or TRBV12-4 and TRBJ1-5; the D is unclear. The CDR3 covers 14 residues. V lost 3 bases to trimming and J lost 1 base, with 7 bases between them.

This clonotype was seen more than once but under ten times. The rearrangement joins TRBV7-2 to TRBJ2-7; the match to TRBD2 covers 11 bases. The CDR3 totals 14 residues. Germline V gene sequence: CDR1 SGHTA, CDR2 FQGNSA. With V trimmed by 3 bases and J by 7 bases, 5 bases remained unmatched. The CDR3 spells CASSFSGGEGEQYF. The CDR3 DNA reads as TGTGCCAGCAGCTTTAGCGGGGGGGAGGGTGAGCAGTACTTC.

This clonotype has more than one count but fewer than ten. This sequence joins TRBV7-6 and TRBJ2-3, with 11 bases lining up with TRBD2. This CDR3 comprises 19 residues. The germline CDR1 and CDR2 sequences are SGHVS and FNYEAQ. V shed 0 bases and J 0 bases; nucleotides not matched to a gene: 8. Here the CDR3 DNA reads TGTGCCAGCAGCTTAGCCAGGACGCTAGCGGGAGGAAGCACAGATACGCAGTATTTT. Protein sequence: CASSLARTLAGGSTDTQYF.

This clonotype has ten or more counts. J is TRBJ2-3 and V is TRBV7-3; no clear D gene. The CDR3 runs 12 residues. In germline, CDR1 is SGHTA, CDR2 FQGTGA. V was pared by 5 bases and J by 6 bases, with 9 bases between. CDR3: CASSRSGDTQYF. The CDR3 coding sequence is TGTGCCAGCAGCCGCAGTGGTGATACGCAGTATTTT.

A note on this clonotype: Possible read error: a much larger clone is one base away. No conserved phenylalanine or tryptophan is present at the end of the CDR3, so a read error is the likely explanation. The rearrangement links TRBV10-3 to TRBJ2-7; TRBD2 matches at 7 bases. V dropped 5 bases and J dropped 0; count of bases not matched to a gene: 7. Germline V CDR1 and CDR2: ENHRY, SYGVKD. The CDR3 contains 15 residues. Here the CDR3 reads CAISPRTGGSYEQYL. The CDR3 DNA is TGTGCCATCAGTCCCCGGACGGGAGGCTCCTACGAGCAGTACCTC.

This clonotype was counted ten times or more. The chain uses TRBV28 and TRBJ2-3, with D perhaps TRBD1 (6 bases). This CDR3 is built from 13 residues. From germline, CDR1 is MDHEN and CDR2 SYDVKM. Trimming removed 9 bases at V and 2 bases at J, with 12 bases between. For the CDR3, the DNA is TGTGCCAGTTCCAGGGGATACACAGATACGCAGTATTTT. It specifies CASSRGYTDTQYF.

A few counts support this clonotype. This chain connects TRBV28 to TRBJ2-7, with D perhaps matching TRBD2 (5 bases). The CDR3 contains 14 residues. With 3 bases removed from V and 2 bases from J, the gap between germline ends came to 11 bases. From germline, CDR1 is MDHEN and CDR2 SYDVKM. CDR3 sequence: CASSFSRGTYEQYF. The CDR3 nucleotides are TGTGCCAGCAGTTTCAGTCGGGGTACCTACGAGCAGTACTTC.